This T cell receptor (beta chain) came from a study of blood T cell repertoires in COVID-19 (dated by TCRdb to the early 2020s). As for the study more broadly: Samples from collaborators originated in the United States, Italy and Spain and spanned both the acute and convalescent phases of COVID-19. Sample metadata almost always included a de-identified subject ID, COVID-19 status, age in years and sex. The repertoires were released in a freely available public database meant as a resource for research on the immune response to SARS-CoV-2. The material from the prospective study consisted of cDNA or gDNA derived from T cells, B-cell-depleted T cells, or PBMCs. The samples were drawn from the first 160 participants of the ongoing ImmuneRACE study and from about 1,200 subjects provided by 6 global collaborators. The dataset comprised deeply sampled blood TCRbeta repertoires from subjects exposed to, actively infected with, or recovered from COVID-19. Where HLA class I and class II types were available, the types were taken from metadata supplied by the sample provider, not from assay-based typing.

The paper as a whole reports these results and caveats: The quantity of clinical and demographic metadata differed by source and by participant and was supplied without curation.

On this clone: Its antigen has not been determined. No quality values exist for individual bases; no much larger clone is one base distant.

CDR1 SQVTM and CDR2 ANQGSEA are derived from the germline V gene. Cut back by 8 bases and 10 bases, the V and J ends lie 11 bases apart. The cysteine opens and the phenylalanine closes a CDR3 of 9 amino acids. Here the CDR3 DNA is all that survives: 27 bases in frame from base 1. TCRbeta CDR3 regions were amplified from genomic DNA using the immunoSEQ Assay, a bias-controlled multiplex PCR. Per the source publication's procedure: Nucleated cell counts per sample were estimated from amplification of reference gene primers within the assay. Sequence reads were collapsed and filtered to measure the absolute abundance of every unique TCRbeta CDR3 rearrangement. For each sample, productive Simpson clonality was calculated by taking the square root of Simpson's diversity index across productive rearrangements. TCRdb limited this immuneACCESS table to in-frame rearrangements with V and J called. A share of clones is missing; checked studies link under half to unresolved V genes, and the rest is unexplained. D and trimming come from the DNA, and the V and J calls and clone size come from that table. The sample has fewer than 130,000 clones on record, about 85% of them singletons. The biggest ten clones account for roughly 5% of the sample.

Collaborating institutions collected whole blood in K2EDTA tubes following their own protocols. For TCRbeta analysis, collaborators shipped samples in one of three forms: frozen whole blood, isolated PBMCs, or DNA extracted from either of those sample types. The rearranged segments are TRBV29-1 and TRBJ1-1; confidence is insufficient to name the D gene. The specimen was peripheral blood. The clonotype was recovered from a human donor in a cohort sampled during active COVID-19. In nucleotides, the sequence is TGCAGCACGCAGGTGGGAGCTTTCTTT. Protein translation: CSTQVGAFF.